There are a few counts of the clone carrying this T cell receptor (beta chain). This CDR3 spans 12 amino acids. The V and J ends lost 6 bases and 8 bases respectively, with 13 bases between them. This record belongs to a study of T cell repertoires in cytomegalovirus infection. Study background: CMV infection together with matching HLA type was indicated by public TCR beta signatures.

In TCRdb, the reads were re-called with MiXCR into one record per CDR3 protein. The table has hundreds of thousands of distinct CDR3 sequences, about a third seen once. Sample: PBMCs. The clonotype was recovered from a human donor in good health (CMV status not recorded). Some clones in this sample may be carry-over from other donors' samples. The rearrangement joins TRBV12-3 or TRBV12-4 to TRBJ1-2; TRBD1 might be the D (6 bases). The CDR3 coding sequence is TGTGCCAGCAGGCGGGGGCGTGCGGGCTACACCTTC. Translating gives CASRRGRAGYTF.